This TCR beta chain was recovered during a study of shared clonotypes between healthy human individuals. A word on this clone: Its antigen is undetermined. The same CDR3 also results from other DNA sequences found in this sample.

Points from the study as a whole: The sampled material consisted only of blood, and tissue repertoires are likely to differ.

Here immunoSEQ multiplex PCR was the method, and the copy in TCRdb shows in-frame clones only, minus some. The sample lists 2.3 million or so clones; approximately 95% were seen once. Adults of Caucasian background living in Nashville, Tennessee made up all donors. Negatively enriched CD4+ T cells were divided by CD45RA into naive and memory. The specimen sequenced was naive CD4+ T cells from PBMCs. Described subset: CD45RA+ positively selected. The clonotype comes from a man younger than 35 in good health. Some clones in this sample may be carry-over from other donors' samples.

CDR3 loop: CASSPGLAGGNTGELFF. The CDR3 DNA reads TGTGCCAGCAGTCCGGGACTAGCGGGAGGGAACACCGGGGAGCTGTTTTTT. The chain links TRBV2 to TRBJ2-2; 15 nucleotides line up with TRBD2. Germline V gene data show CDR1 as SNHLY and CDR2 as FYNNEI. The CDR3 length is 17 residues. J lost 1 base, V lost 5 bases, and 2 bases had no gene match. The whole variable domain, filled in from reference TRBV2 and TRBJ2-2, reads EPEVTQTPSHQVTQMGQEVILRCVPISNHLYFYWYRQILGQKVEFLVSFYNNEISEKSEIFDDQFSVERPDGSNFTLKIRSTKLEDSAMYFCASSPGLAGGNTGELFFGEGSRLTVL.